Listed here is a single T cell receptor (beta chain). Its target is not known. The sample originates from a study of Ad26.COV2.S vaccination and SARS-CoV-2 variants. On the study more broadly: Ad26.COV2.S was injected intramuscularly once or twice, 56 days apart.

Here immunoSEQ multiplex PCR was the method, and the copy in TCRdb shows in-frame clones only, minus some. The sample holds about 350,000 clones, 88% seen once. Treatment specified: some 20 received Ad26.COV2.S at low or high dose, single or two shots; several received placebo; per-sample allocation not given. Material that was analyzed had been drawn on day 63 after the first vaccine or placebo injection. The V gene end was trimmed by 0 bases and the J gene end by 8 bases; junction bases not matched to a gene: 8. CDR3 length equals 15 residues. Germline CDR1 and CDR2: LGHNA and YSLEER. Study-wide results and caveats: For non-spike TCRs, breadth in vaccine recipients resembled that in placebo recipients.

Material: peripheral blood, obtained in a trial of Ad26.COV2.S vaccine versus placebo. The V call is TRBV4-3, the J call TRBJ1-2; 8 bases are shared with TRBD1. This TCR came from a person between 18 and 60 years old who received the Ad26.COV2.S COVID-19 vaccine or a placebo. The CDR3 protein is CASSQERGTGGGYTF. DNA for the CDR3: TGCGCCAGCAGCCAAGAACGAGGGACAGGAGGGGGCTACACCTTC.